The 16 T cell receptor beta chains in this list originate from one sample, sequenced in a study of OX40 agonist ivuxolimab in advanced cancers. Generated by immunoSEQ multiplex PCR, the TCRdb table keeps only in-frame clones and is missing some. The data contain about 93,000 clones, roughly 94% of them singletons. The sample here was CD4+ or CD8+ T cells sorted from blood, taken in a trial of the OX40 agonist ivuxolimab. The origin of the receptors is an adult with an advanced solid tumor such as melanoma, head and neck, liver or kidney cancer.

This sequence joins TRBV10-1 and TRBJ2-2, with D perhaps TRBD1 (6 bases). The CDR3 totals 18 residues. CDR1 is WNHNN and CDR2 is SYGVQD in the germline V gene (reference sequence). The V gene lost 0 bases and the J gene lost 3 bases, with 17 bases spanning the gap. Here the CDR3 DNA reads TGCGCCAGCAGTGAGTCGATTGGGACACGGGTGGACACCGGGGAGCTGTTTTTT. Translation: CASSESIGTRVDTGELFF.

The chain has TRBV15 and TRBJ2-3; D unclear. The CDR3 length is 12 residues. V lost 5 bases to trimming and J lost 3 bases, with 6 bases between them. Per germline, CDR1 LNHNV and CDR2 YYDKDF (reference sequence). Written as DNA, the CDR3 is TGTGCCACCAGCGCCCCGACAGATACGCAGTATTTT. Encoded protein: CATSAPTDTQYF.

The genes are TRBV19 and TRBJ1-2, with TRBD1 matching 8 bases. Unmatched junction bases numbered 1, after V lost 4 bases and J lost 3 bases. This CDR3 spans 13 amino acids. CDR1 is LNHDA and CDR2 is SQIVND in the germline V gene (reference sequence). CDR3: CASSTTGDYGYTF. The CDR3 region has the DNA TGTGCCAGTAGTACGACAGGGGACTATGGCTACACCTTC. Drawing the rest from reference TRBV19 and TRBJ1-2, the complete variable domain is DGGITQSPKYLFRKEGQNVTLSCEQNLNHDAMYWYRQDPGQGLRLIYYSQIVNDFQKGDIAEGYSVSREKKESFPLTVTSAQKNPTAFYLCASSTTGDYGYTFGSGTRLTVV.

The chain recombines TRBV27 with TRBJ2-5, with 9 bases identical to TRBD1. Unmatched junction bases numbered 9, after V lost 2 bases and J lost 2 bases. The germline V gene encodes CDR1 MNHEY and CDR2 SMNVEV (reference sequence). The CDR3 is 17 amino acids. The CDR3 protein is CASSLARQGGRQETQYF. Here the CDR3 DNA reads TGTGCCAGCAGTTTAGCCAGACAGGGGGGCAGACAAGAGACCCAGTACTTC.

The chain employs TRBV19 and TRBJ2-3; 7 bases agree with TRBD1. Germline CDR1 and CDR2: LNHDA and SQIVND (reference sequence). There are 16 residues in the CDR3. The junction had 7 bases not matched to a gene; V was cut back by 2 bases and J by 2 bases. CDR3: CASSIYRGISTDTQYF. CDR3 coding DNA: TGTGCCAGTAGTATATACAGGGGTATTTCCACAGATACGCAGTATTTT.

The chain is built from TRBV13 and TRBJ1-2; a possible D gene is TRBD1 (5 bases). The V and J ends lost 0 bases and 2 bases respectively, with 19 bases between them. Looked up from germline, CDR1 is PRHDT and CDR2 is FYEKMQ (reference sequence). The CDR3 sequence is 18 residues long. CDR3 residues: CASSLGGQWGSINYGYTF. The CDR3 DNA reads TGTGCCAGCAGCTTAGGGGGGCAGTGGGGCAGTATAAACTATGGCTACACCTTC.

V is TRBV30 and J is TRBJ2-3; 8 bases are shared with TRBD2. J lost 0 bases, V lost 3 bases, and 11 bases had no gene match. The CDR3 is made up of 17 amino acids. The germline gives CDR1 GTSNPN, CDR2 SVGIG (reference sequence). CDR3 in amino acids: CAWSALGERGSTDTQYF. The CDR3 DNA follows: TGTGCCTGGAGCGCACTGGGGGAGCGGGGGAGCACAGATACGCAGTATTTT.

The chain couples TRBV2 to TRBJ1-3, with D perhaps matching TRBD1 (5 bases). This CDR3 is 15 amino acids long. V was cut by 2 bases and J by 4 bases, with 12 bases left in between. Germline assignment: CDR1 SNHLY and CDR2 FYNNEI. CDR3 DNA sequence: TGTGCCAGCAGTGAACCCACCGGGGGGGGAAACACCATATATTTT. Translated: CASSEPTGGGNTIYF.

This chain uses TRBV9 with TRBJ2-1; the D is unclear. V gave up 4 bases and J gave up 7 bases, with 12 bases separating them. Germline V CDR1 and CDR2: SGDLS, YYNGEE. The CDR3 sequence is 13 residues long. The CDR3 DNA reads TGTGCCAGCAGCACCCCCCTAATGAATGAGCAGTTCTTC. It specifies CASSTPLMNEQFF. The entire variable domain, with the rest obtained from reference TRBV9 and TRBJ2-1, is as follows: DSGVTQTPKHLITATGQRVTLRCSPRSGDLSVYWYQQSLDQGLQFLIQYYNGEERAKGNILERFSAQQFPDLHSELNLSSLELGDSALYFCASSTPLMNEQFFGPGTRLTVL.

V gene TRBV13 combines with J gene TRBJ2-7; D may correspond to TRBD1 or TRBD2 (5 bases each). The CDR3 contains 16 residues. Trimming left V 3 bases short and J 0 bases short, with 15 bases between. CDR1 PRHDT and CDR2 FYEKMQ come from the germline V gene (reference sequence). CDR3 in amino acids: CASSFRGTASSYEQYF. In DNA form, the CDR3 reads TGTGCCAGCAGCTTCCGTGGGACGGCCAGCTCCTACGAGCAGTACTTC.

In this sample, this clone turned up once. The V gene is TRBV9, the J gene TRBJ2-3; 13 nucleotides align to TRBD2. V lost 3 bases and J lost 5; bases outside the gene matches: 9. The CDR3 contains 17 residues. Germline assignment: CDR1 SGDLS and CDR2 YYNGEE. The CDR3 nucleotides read TGTGCCAGCAGCGGGATACTAGCGGGAGGGATTAGAGATACGCAGTATTTT. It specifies CASSGILAGGIRDTQYF.

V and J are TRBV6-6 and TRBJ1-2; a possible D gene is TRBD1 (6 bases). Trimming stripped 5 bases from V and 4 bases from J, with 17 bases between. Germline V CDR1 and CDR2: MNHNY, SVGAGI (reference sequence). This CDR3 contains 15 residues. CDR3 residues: CASSKDMTGPYGYTF. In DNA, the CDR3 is TGTGCCAGCAGTAAAGACATGACAGGCCCCTATGGCTACACCTTC.

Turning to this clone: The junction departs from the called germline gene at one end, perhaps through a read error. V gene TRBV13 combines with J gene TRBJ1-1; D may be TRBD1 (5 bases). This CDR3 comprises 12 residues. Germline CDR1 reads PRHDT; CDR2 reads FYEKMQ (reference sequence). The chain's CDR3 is CAGSLGRDFAFF. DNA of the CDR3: TGTGCCGGCAGCTTAGGCCGGGACTTCGCTTTCTTT.

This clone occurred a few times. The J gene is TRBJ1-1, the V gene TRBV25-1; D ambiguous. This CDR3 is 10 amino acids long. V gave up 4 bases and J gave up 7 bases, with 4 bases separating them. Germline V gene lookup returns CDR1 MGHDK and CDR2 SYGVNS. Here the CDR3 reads CASSGHEAFF. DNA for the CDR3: TGTGCCAGCAGTGGCCATGAAGCTTTCTTT.

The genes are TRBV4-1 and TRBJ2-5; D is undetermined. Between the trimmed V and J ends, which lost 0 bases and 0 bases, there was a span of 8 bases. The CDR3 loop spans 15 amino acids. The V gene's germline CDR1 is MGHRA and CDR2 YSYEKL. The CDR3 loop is CASSQDPGYQETQYF. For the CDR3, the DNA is TGCGCCAGCAGCCAAGACCCCGGCTACCAAGAGACCCAGTACTTC.

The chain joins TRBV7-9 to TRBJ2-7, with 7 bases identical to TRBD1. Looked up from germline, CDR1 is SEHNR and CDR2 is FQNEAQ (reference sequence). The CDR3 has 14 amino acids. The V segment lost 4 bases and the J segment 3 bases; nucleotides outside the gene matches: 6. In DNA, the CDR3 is TGTGCCAGCAGCTCACCGCGACAGGGCTACGAGCAGTACTTC. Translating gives CASSSPRQGYEQYF. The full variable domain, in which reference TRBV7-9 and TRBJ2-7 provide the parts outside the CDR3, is DTGVSQNPRHKITKRGQNVTFRCDPISEHNRLYWYRQTLGQGPEFLTYFQNEAQLEKSRLLSDRFSAERPKGSFSTLEIQRTEQGDSAMYLCASSSPRQGYEQYFGPGTRLTVT.